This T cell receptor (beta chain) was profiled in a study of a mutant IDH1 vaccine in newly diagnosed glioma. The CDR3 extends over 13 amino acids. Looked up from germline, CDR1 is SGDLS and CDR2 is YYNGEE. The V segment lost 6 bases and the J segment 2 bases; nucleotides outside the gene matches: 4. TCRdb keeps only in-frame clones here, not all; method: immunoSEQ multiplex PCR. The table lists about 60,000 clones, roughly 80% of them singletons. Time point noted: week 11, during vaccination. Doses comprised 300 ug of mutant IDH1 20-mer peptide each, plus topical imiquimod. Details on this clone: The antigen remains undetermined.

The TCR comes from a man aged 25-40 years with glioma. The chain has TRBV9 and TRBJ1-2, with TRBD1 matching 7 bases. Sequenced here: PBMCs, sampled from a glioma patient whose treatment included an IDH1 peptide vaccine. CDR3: CASNTGENYGYTF. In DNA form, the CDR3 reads TGTGCCAGCAACACAGGGGAAAACTATGGCTACACCTTC.